Described below is a single T cell receptor (beta chain) sequence and its context. Its specificity is unknown. This sample is part of a study of cytomegalovirus exposure and HLA in healthy donors. Study-level points and caveats: Presence/absence analyses took donor sequencing depth as roughly uniform.

The PCR made use of 60 Vbeta and 13 Jbeta primers. Measured with immunoSEQ multiplex PCR; TCRdb has only the in-frame clones, and not every one. This table holds fewer than 85,000 clones, around 76% found once. Deletions cut 0 bases from V and 10 bases from J, with 7 bases between. The CDR3 contains 12 residues. Per germline, CDR1 SGHNT and CDR2 YENEEA. Input material: PBMCs. This sequence joins TRBV11-3 and TRBJ2-1; D gene unclear. This TCR came from a man between 18 and 29 years old in good health and CMV-seropositive. CDR3 coding DNA: TGTGCCAGCAGCTTAGATATTGGCGAGCAGTTCTTC. Protein product: CASSLDIGEQFF.